Listed here are 24 T cell receptor beta chains from one sample, sequenced in a study of metastatic and nonmetastatic thyroid tumors. No treatment had been given to any patient before thyroid surgery. TCRdb re-clonotyped the PCR reads through MiXCR. The data show about 11,000 clones, around 12% seen once. The material sequenced was blood. These receptors were obtained from a female donor with papillary thyroid cancer or a benign thyroid nodule (not recorded which). Some clones in this sample may be carry-over from other donors' samples.

In this sample, this clone turned up many times. This chain's CDR3 is CATSRLRSSANEKLFF. Written as DNA, the CDR3 is TGTGCCACCAGCAGACTAAGAAGTTCGGCTAATGAAAAACTGTTTTTT. The chain links TRBV15 to TRBJ1-4; D remains ambiguous. Trimming stripped 2 bases from V and 3 bases from J, with 13 bases between. Per the germline V gene, CDR1 is LNHNV and CDR2 is YYDKDF (reference sequence). The CDR3 is 16 residues long. The whole variable domain, filled in from reference TRBV15 and TRBJ1-4, reads DAMVIQNPRYQVTQFGKPVTLSCSQTLNHNVMYWYQQKSSQAPKLLFHYYDKDFNNEADTPDNFQSRRPNTSFCFLDIRSPGLGDTAMYLCATSRLRSSANEKLFFGSGTQLSVL.

In this sample, this clone turned up many times. The CDR3 DNA follows: TGCGCCAGCAGAGGACAGGGGAACACTGAAGCTTTCTTT. Residues: CASRGQGNTEAFF. The V call is TRBV5-1, the J call TRBJ1-1, with 8 positions matching TRBD1. The CDR3 is 13 residues long. After removal of 5 bases from V and 1 base from J, the junction contained 1 base not matched to a gene. Germline CDR1 SGHRS, CDR2 YFSETQ.

The rearrangement joins TRBV6-1 to TRBJ1-6; possibly TRBD1 for D (6 bases). Germline V lookup: CDR1 MNHNS, CDR2 SASEGT. This CDR3 contains 14 residues. V lost 1 base, J lost 14 bases, and 15 bases lay in between. CDR3 sequence: CASSEVVRGGTLHF. In nucleotides, the CDR3 is TGTGCCAGCAGTGAAGTTGTGAGGGGGGGGACCCTCCACTTT.

This clone was counted ten times or more. The CDR3 protein is CASSQLIGSGQAFF. DNA of the CDR3: TGTGCCAGCAGCCAATTGATCGGGTCAGGGCAAGCTTTCTTT. The chain is built from TRBV4-2 and TRBJ1-1, with TRBD1 as a possible D gene (5 bases). Trimming shortened V by 2 bases and J by 9 bases, and 16 bases separated the two germline ends. The CDR3 runs 14 residues. Germline loops: CDR1 LGHNA, CDR2 YNFKEQ.

This clone rates as medium-sized (0.01 to 0.1%). The chain couples TRBV10-3 to TRBJ1-1; unclear D gene. Germline loops: CDR1 ENHRY, CDR2 SYGVKD. The V end lost 7 bases, the J end lost 6 bases, and 9 bases lay between the germline ends. The CDR3 has 11 residues. The CDR3 region has the DNA TGTGCCATCAAGGGCCAGGCTGAAGCTTTCTTT. Translated, it gives CAIKGQAEAFF.

This clone occurred many times. The chain has TRBV18 and TRBJ2-1, with 16 positions matching TRBD2. The CDR3 is 15 residues long. Trimming at V came to 5 bases and at J to 7 bases, leaving 2 bases not matched to a gene. The germline gives CDR1 KGHSH, CDR2 LQKENI. For the CDR3, the DNA is TGTGCCAGCTCAACGGGACTAGCGGGGGGGAATGAGCAGTTCTTC. Amino acid sequence: CASSTGLAGGNEQFF.

Ten or more counts support this clone. CDR3 in amino acids: CASSLSGSSYNEQFF. As DNA, the CDR3 is TGCGCCAGCAGCCTTTCAGGGAGCTCCTACAATGAGCAGTTCTTC. The chain uses TRBV5-1 and TRBJ2-1; either TRBD1 or TRBD2 may supply D (5 bases each). Deletions cut 4 bases from V and 0 bases from J, with 11 bases between. CDR3 length: 15 residues. Germline lookup yields CDR1 SGHRS and CDR2 YFSETQ.

The sample holds many counts of this clone. The V call is TRBV20-1, the J call TRBJ2-7, with no clear D. CDR3 length: 13 residues. Germline CDR1 reads DFQATT; CDR2 reads SNEGSKA (reference sequence). Trimming pared 1 base from V and 0 bases from J, leaving 7 bases between. CDR3 in DNA: TGCAGTGCTAGAGTCAGGAGCTCCTACGAGCAGTACTTC. Protein product: CSARVRSSYEQYF.

At least ten counts were recorded for this clone. The CDR3 protein is CASSGGGGNQPQHF. The CDR3 DNA reads as TGTGCCAGCAGCGGGGGAGGAGGGAATCAGCCCCAGCATTTT. This chain uses TRBV9 with TRBJ1-5; D call uncertain. V lost 3 bases and J 4 bases, leaving 11 bases between the germline ends. This CDR3 is built from 14 residues. Germline loops: CDR1 SGDLS, CDR2 YYNGEE.

In this sample, this clone is medium-sized. This chain uses TRBV10-3 with TRBJ1-1; D is perhaps TRBD1 (6 bases). There are 14 residues in the CDR3. Trimming left V 4 bases short and J 8 bases short, with 17 bases between. The germline V gene has CDR1 ENHRY and CDR2 SYGVKD. For the CDR3, the DNA is TGTGCCATCAGTGTGACGGGGGGCGCGGGGGAAGCTTTCTTT. This sequence encodes CAISVTGGAGEAFF.

This clone showed up many times. V usage is TRBV6-1 and J usage is TRBJ2-5; D is perhaps TRBD1 (7 bases). This CDR3 spans 13 amino acids. Germline CDR1 MNHNS, CDR2 SASEGT. V was cut by 7 bases and J by 5 bases, with 14 bases left in between. The CDR3 protein is CASTLTGRETQYF. CDR3 coding DNA: TGTGCCAGCACCCTGACAGGGAGGGAGACCCAGTACTTC.

This clone has a count of ten or more. V gene TRBV9 combines with J gene TRBJ1-1; a possible D gene is TRBD1 (6 bases). V was shortened by 4 bases and J by 1 base, with 14 bases between the two germline ends. This CDR3 has 15 residues. Germline CDR1 and CDR2: SGDLS and YYNGEE. The DNA for the CDR3 is TGTGCCAGCAGCATAAAGGGGGTCGAGAACACTGAAGCTTTCTTT. It translates to CASSIKGVENTEAFF.

This clone was recorded at least ten times. The chain combines TRBV20-1 with TRBJ2-3, with D perhaps matching TRBD2 (6 bases). The CDR3 sequence is 17 residues long. V was pared by 1 base and J by 6 bases, with 23 bases between. Germline loops: CDR1 DFQATT, CDR2 SNEGSKA (reference sequence). DNA of the CDR3: TGCAGTGCTAGAGGTCTTAAGGAGGGCCCCGCCGCGGATACGCAGTATTTT. This translates into CSARGLKEGPAADTQYF.

In this sample, this clone turned up many times. J is TRBJ2-1 and V is TRBV10-3; a weak D match, TRBD2 (6 bases). This CDR3 contains 14 residues. V gave up 10 bases and J gave up 6 bases, with 19 bases separating them. CDR1 is ENHRY, CDR2 SYGVKD, per germline. The CDR3 region has the DNA TGTGCCACCGGTGGGATTGCGGGGCGCAATGAGCAGTTCTTC. Its translation is CATGGIAGRNEQFF.

This clone was recorded many times. A much larger clone lies one base from this, so it may be a read error. The sample contains more than one DNA sequence encoding this CDR3. V and J are TRBV7-2 and TRBJ1-1; a possible D gene is TRBD1 (6 bases). CDR1 is SGHTA and CDR2 is FQGNSA in the germline V gene. CDR3 length equals 15 residues. The CDR3 nucleotides read TGTGCCAGCAGACTAAAGGGGGGGATTGTAGCTGAGGCTTTCTTT. Translating gives CASRLKGGIVAEAFF.

The chain links TRBV18 to TRBJ2-2; TRBD1 matches at 10 bases. The CDR3 consists of 16 residues. Germline CDR1 and CDR2: KGHSH and LQKENI. Trimming at V came to 5 bases and at J to 4 bases, leaving 7 bases not matched to a gene. CDR3 region: CASSSTGTGVTGELFF. The DNA for the CDR3 is TGTGCCAGCTCAAGCACCGGGACAGGGGTCACCGGGGAGCTGTTTTTT.

The table lists this clone with a few counts. The gene calls are TRBV7-9 and TRBJ1-3; D remains unclear. V gave up 5 bases and J gave up 0 bases, with 11 bases separating them. In germline, CDR1 is SEHNR, CDR2 FQNEAQ (reference sequence). The CDR3 is 15 amino acids. The CDR3 coding sequence is TGTGCCAGCAGCCAGGACGGCTACTCTGGAAACACCATATATTTT. Its protein is CASSQDGYSGNTIYF.

This clone was recorded at least ten times. This chain connects TRBV5-4 to TRBJ2-6; D gene uncertain. Germline lookup yields CDR1 SGHNT and CDR2 YYREEE (reference sequence). V was clipped by 0 bases and J by 0 bases, with 4 bases between them. The CDR3 has 15 residues. The chain's CDR3 is CASSLDRSGANVLTF. CDR3 bases: TGTGCCAGCAGCTTGGATCGCTCTGGGGCCAACGTCCTGACTTTC.

At least ten counts were recorded for this clone. J is TRBJ1-1 and V is TRBV13; D unresolved. The V gene lost 1 base and the J gene lost 11 bases, with 11 bases spanning the gap. The CDR3 covers 12 residues. The V gene's germline CDR1 is PRHDT and CDR2 FYEKMQ (reference sequence). CDR3 bases: TGTGCCAGCAGCTTAGATCGGCTCGCCGCTTTCTTT. As protein: CASSLDRLAAFF.

This clone was found many times. CDR3 DNA: TGTGCCAGCAGTGAACTCAGGGGGGATGGAAAACTGTTTTTT. Protein sequence: CASSELRGDGKLFF. The rearrangement links TRBV2 to TRBJ1-4; 7 bases agree with TRBD1. The germline V gene encodes CDR1 SNHLY and CDR2 FYNNEI. The CDR3 spans 14 residues. Trimming at V came to 2 bases and at J to 10 bases, leaving 7 bases not matched to a gene.

Regarding this clone: Just one base apart from a much larger clone, this may be a read error. The CDR3 does not close with the conserved phenylalanine or tryptophan, likely indicating a read error. The chain employs TRBV4-1 and TRBJ2-5; D unresolved. Per germline, CDR1 MGHRA and CDR2 YSYEKL. V lost 5 bases, J lost 5 bases, and 3 bases lay in between. The CDR3 sequence is 10 residues long. The CDR3 sequence: CASSGETQYY. The CDR3 bases are TGCGCCAGCAGCGGGGAGACCCAGTACTAC.

The table lists this clone with many counts. The J gene is TRBJ1-5, the V gene TRBV5-5, with D hard to call. V dropped 0 bases and J dropped 3 bases, with 13 bases sitting between them. Per germline, CDR1 SGHKS and CDR2 YYEKEE (reference sequence). The CDR3 is made up of 16 amino acids. CDR3 amino acids: CASSLDLRLINQPQHF. The CDR3, as DNA: TGTGCCAGCAGCTTGGATCTGAGACTGATCAATCAGCCCCAGCATTTT.

This clone has at least ten counts. The V call is TRBV29-1, the J call TRBJ2-7; 7 bases match TRBD1. Germline V gene lookup returns CDR1 SQVTM and CDR2 ANQGSEA. Trimming took 6 bases from V and 3 from J; bases not matched to a gene: 8. There are 13 residues in the CDR3. The chain's CDR3 is CSVGKGQLYEQYF. CDR3 in DNA: TGCAGCGTGGGGAAGGGACAGCTCTACGAGCAGTACTTC.

Ten or more counts support this clone. The rearrangement joins TRBV29-1 to TRBJ1-2, with 9 bases matching TRBD1. This CDR3 has 17 residues. CDR1 SQVTM and CDR2 ANQGSEA come from the germline V gene. V lost 3 bases and J lost 2; bases outside the gene matches: 13. CDR3 loop: CSVDDGGTGSPNYGYTF. DNA for the CDR3: TGCAGCGTTGATGACGGAGGGACAGGGAGTCCCAACTATGGCTACACCTTC.